These 8 T cell receptor beta chains share one sample of origin, sequenced in a study of PD-L1 blockade in urothelial cancer. Data came from immunoSEQ multiplex PCR; TCRdb stores just in-frame clones and leaves some out. In the table there are 85,000 to 130,000 clones, 91% of which are singletons. Sequences were derived from PBMCs, sampled around atezolizumab (anti-PD-L1) treatment. The receptors originated from an elderly woman with urothelial cancer.

The V gene is TRBV5-1, the J gene TRBJ1-1, with D possibly being TRBD1 (6 bases). The CDR3 covers 14 residues. Trimming cost V 6 bases and J 5 bases, with 17 bases left between them. Germline V gene sequence: CDR1 SGHRS, CDR2 YFSETQ. The CDR3 loop reads CASTIAGGQTEAFF. CDR3 sequence (DNA): TGCGCCAGCACCATCGCGGGGGGGCAGACTGAAGCTTTCTTT.

The rearrangement uses TRBV10-2 and TRBJ2-7; 8 bases map to TRBD2. Germline loops: CDR1 WSHSY, CDR2 SAAADI. Losses at the gene ends were 8 bases for V and 2 bases for J; bases not matched to a gene: 5. This CDR3 spans 13 amino acids. CDR3 amino acids: CASFQRGTYEQYF. CDR3 coding DNA: TGCGCCAGCTTCCAGCGGGGGACCTACGAGCAGTACTTC.

The chain recombines TRBV10-3 with TRBJ2-5; D might be TRBD1 (6 bases). From germline, CDR1 is ENHRY and CDR2 SYGVKD. The V gene lost 0 bases and the J gene lost 6 bases, with 23 bases spanning the gap. CDR3 length: 18 residues. The CDR3 DNA sequence: TGTGCCATCAGTGAGTCGATGGACGCAGGGGTTGAAACGAAGACCCAGTACTTC. This gives the protein CAISESMDAGVETKTQYF.

The V gene is TRBV5-1, the J gene TRBJ1-1; the D gene is possibly TRBD1 (5 bases). This CDR3 region has 13 residues. The V gene's germline CDR1 is SGHRS and CDR2 YFSETQ. The ends were cut back, 4 bases at V and 4 bases at J, with 11 bases in the middle. In DNA form, the CDR3 reads TGCGCCAGCAGCATCTCGGACACCACTGAAGCTTTCTTT. This codes for CASSISDTTEAFF.

This sequence joins TRBV6-1 and TRBJ2-3; D possibly corresponds to TRBD1 (6 bases). CDR3 size: 15 residues. Germline CDR1 and CDR2: MNHNS and SASEGT. V dropped 1 base and J dropped 3 bases, with 11 bases sitting between them. The CDR3 sequence: CASSEVTGITDTQYF. The CDR3 nucleotides are TGTGCCAGCAGTGAAGTAACAGGGATTACAGATACGCAGTATTTT.

The chain is built from TRBV5-1 and TRBJ2-3, with a tentative D call TRBD2 (5 bases). With 6 bases removed from V and 2 bases from J, the gap between germline ends came to 10 bases. This CDR3 is 13 amino acids long. The V gene's germline CDR1 is SGHRS and CDR2 YFSETQ. CDR3 nucleotide sequence: TGCGCCAGCACTTTCGGGGACACAGATACGCAGTATTTT. Protein sequence: CASTFGDTDTQYF.

The rearrangement joins TRBV5-1 to TRBJ2-6; D not resolved. The CDR3 has 16 residues. Trimming stripped 0 bases from V and 3 bases from J, with 10 bases between. The V gene's germline CDR1 is SGHRS and CDR2 YFSETQ. The CDR3 coding sequence is TGCGCCAGCAGCTTGGCCGTGGGCAGTGGGGCCAACGTCCTGACTTTC. It specifies CASSLAVGSGANVLTF.

The rearrangement links TRBV7-8 to TRBJ2-3; D is possibly TRBD1 (5 bases). The germline V gene encodes CDR1 SGHVS and CDR2 FQNEAQ. This CDR3 region has 14 residues. Trimming stripped 0 bases from V and 9 bases from J, with 13 bases between. The CDR3 reads CASSLAETEQTQYF. The DNA of the CDR3 is TGTGCCAGCAGCTTAGCAGAGACAGAACAAACGCAGTATTTT.